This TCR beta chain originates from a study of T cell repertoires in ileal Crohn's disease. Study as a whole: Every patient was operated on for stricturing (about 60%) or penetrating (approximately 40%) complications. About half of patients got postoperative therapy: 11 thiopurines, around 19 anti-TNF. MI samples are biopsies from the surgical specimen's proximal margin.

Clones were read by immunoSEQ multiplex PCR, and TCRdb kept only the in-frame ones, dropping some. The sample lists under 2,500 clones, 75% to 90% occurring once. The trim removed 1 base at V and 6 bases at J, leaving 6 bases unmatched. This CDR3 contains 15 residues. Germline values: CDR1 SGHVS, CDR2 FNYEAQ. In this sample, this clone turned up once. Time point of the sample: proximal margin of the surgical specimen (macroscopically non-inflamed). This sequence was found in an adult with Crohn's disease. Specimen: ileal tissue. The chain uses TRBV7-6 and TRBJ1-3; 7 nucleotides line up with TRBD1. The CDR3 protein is CASSLVRGPPNTIYF. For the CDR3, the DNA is TGTGCCAGCAGCTTAGTGAGGGGGCCCCCAAACACCATATATTTT.